These T cell receptor beta chains were read from a single sample in a study of blood T cells in healthy people across ages. TCRdb independently ran MiXCR on the 5' RACE reads; one entry per CDR3 protein. The table shows roughly 2 million distinct CDR3 sequences, with approximately 50% occurring only once. What was sequenced was blood. The receptors were sampled from a woman between 35 and 50 years old in good health. CDR3s include the opening cysteine and the closing phenylalanine or tryptophan. D genes are given only for firm matches. A clone size is listed for some rows: how often the clone was seen (once, few, many), or a class if it is expanded.

clone size	V gene	D gene	CDR3 length	J gene	CDR3 DNA	CDR3 protein
.	TRBV20-1	.	11	TRBJ2-1	TGCAGTGCTAGAGCAGGGTATGAGCAGTTCTTC	CSARAGYEQFF
.	TRBV15	TRBD2	15	TRBJ2-5	TGTGCCACCAGCACGACTAGCGGGGGGACAGAGACCCAGTACTTC	CATSTTSGGTETQYF
.	TRBV28	.	14	TRBJ2-3	TGTGCCAGCAGTTCCCCCCCAACACGGGATACGCAGTATTTT	CASSSPPTRDTQYF
few	TRBV20-1	.	10	TRBJ2-3	TGCAGCATCTCAAGGGGGGCGCAGTATTTT	CSISRGAQYF
.	TRBV4-3	.	16	TRBJ2-2	TGCGCCAGCAGCCAAGATTGGGTGGGGTACACCGGGGAGCTGTTTTTT	CASSQDWVGYTGELFF
.	TRBV6-5	TRBD1	16	TRBJ1-1	TGTGCCAGCAGTTACTCGCGGACAGGGGGTTGGACTGAAGCTTTCTTT	CASSYSRTGGWTEAFF
.	TRBV7-6	.	15	TRBJ2-5	TGTGCCAGCAGCACCTCCACTAGTACCCGAGAGACCCAGTACTTC	CASSTSTSTRETQYF
.	TRBV7-2	.	15	TRBJ2-3	TGTGCCAGCAGCATCCACAGGGCCAGTACAGATACGCAGTATTTT	CASSIHRASTDTQYF
.	TRBV30	.	16	TRBJ2-3	TGTGCCTGGATGGGGCGAATAGCGGCTAGCACAGATACGCAGTATTTT	CAWMGRIAASTDTQYF
many	TRBV18	.	14	TRBJ2-5	TGTGCCAGCACCCAGGGAATGTCACAAGAGACCCAGTACTTC	CASTQGMSQETQYF
.	TRBV7-2	.	13	TRBJ2-3	TGTGCCAGCAGCCCTAGTGGGGGAGATATGCAGTATTTT	CASSPSGGDMQYF
.	TRBV12-3/TRBV12-4	.	14	TRBJ1-6	TGTGCCAGCAGGGACAGCGCCTATAATTCACCCCTCCACTTT	CASRDSAYNSPLHF
.	TRBV6-5	TRBD1	12	TRBJ1-2	TGTGCCAGCAGTTACAGGGGGCTTGGCTACACCTTC	CASSYRGLGYTF
.	TRBV4-1	.	15	TRBJ2-7	TGCGCCAGCAGCCCCTTTAGCCCCCTTGACAATGAGCAGTACTTC	CASSPFSPLDNEQYF